This T cell receptor (beta chain) comes out of a study of blood T cell repertoires in COVID-19. Study background: Spain, Italy and the United States supplied samples that represented acute and convalescent COVID-19.

The CDR3 has 13 amino acids. Trimming took 6 bases from V and 6 from J; bases not matched to a gene: 4. In germline, CDR1 is MNHEY, CDR2 SMNVEV (reference sequence). Original analysis: Estimates of nucleated cell counts were drawn from the amplification of reference gene primers. Profiled with immunoSEQ multiplex PCR; TCRdb holds only in-frame clones, not every one. V and J calls and clone size are those listed in that table; D and trimming were worked out from the DNA. The table has about half a million clones, approximately 90% seen once. Enrolled through a virtual design, the participants were between 18 and 89 years of age and came from under 30 US areas.

This clonotype originated in a woman in her fifties or sixties who had recovered from COVID-19. Sequenced sample: PBMCs or T cells enriched from blood (not recorded which). The V and J genes are TRBV27 and TRBJ1-2, with 10 bases matching TRBD1. CDR3 residues: CASSFGTGDGYTF. The CDR3 region has the DNA TGTGCCAGCAGCTTTGGGACAGGGGATGGCTACACCTTC.